This TCR beta chain was found in a study of blood T cell repertoires in COVID-19. Recruited during active infection, patients (from Seattle) were subsequently followed longitudinally. J gave up 3 bases and V 6 bases, and 11 bases lay outside the gene matches. CDR3 length equals 15 residues. Germline V gives CDR1 LGHDT, CDR2 YNNKEL (reference sequence). Profiling relied on immunoSEQ multiplex PCR, and the TCRdb table lists in-frame clones only, not all of them. The table has about 69,000 clones, more than 75% seen once. Sequencing was carried out using peripheral blood. The J gene is TRBJ2-7, the V gene TRBV3-1 (or the pseudogene TRBV3-2), with 7 nucleotides matching TRBD2. The receptor was isolated from a man aged 40-50 years with COVID-19, enrolled during active disease. In nucleotides, the CDR3 is TGTGCCAGCAGTCTAACCTGGGGGGGGAACTACGAGCAGTACTTC. It specifies CASSLTWGGNYEQYF.